This entry lists 28 T cell receptor beta chains sequenced from one sample in a study of identical twins. TCRdb reprocessed the 5' RACE reads with MiXCR, giving one entry per CDR3 protein. The sample shows about 810,000 distinct CDR3 sequences, 12% of them seen only once. This sample was shared with a second study, whose subject was yellow fever vaccine responses in identical twins.

The sequenced material came from PBMCs. All receptors derive from a woman younger than 30 in good health.

This clonotype came up a few times. The V gene is TRBV2, the J gene TRBJ2-7; D may be TRBD1 (6 bases). The CDR3 consists of 15 residues. The ends were cut back, 2 bases at V and 5 bases at J, with 16 bases in the middle. Germline V gives CDR1 SNHLY, CDR2 FYNNEI. The chain's CDR3 is CASSERAGAFHEQYF. Written as DNA, the CDR3 is TGTGCCAGCAGTGAAAGGGCAGGGGCGTTCCACGAGCAGTACTTC.

This clonotype has more than one count but fewer than ten. This chain uses TRBV28 with TRBJ2-2; D remains ambiguous. Per the germline V gene, CDR1 is MDHEN and CDR2 is SYDVKM. Trimming took off 5 bases at V and 0 bases at J, with 13 bases between the two ends. This CDR3 region has 16 residues. The CDR3 bases are TGTGCCAGCAGTGTACTGAGGTACACGAACACCGGGGAGCTGTTTTTT. This codes for CASSVLRYTNTGELFF.

The V call is TRBV28, the J call TRBJ2-5, with D possibly matching TRBD2 (6 bases). Germline CDR1 reads MDHEN; CDR2 reads SYDVKM. Trimming pared 10 bases from V and 2 bases from J, leaving 11 bases between. The CDR3 loop spans 12 amino acids. The CDR3, as DNA: TGTGCCACCGCGGGGCAGCAAGAGACCCAGTACTTC. Translated: CATAGQQETQYF. Looking up the rest from reference TRBV28 and TRBJ2-5 gives the full variable domain: DVKVTQSSRYLVKRTGEKVFLECVQDMDHENMFWYRQDPGLGLRLIYFSYDVKMKEKGDIPEGYSVSREKKERFSLILESASTNQTSMYLCATAGQQETQYFGPGTRLLVL.

The chain is built from TRBV12-3 or TRBV12-4 and TRBJ2-7; TRBD1 is a possible D gene (5 bases). V gave up 6 bases and J gave up 3 bases, with 15 bases separating them. The CDR3 is 14 residues long. CDR3 protein: CASSRLRVNYEQYF. DNA of the CDR3: TGTGCCAGCAGCCGGCTCAGGGTGAACTACGAGCAGTACTTC.

This clonotype was observed a handful of times. This sequence joins TRBV28 and TRBJ2-1, with 7 bases identical to TRBD1. V was pared by 4 bases and J by 2 bases, with 5 bases of the junction left unmatched. The CDR3 has 15 residues. Germline values: CDR1 MDHEN, CDR2 SYDVKM. CDR3 residues: CASSSTGLTYNEQFF. CDR3 nucleotides: TGTGCCAGCAGTTCGACAGGGTTAACCTACAATGAGCAGTTCTTC.

This rearrangement joins TRBV7-9 to TRBJ2-2, with 8 bases aligning to TRBD1. The CDR3 runs to 14 residues. Trimming at V came to 5 bases and at J to 9 bases, leaving 8 bases not matched to a gene. Germline V gene lookup returns CDR1 SEHNR and CDR2 FQNEAQ (reference sequence). As DNA, the CDR3 is TGTGCCAGCAGCCCGGGGACAGGCGATAGGGAGCTGTTTTTT. Translating gives CASSPGTGDRELFF.

The chain carries TRBV20-1 and TRBJ1-1; 9 bases map to TRBD1. The CDR3 is 19 residues long. Germline V gene data show CDR1 as DFQATT and CDR2 as SNEGSKA (reference sequence). V was clipped by 1 base and J by 4 bases; unmatched bases: 19. The CDR3 sequence is CSARGAGFRDRVGATEAFF. The CDR3 coding sequence is TGCAGTGCTAGAGGCGCTGGTTTCCGGGACAGGGTCGGGGCCACTGAAGCTTTCTTT.

Many counts were recorded for this clonotype. J is TRBJ2-7 and V is TRBV29-1; 7 positions agree with TRBD2. The CDR3 covers 14 residues. Germline V gene lookup returns CDR1 SQVTM and CDR2 ANQGSEA. V was clipped by 6 bases and J by 2 bases; unmatched bases: 10. The CDR3, as DNA: TGCAGCGTGCTCTGGCGGGAGAATCCCTACGAGCAGTACTTC. The encoded protein is CSVLWRENPYEQYF.

At least ten counts were recorded for this clonotype. V usage is TRBV28 and J usage is TRBJ1-6; D unclear. CDR1 and CDR2 (germline): MDHEN, SYDVKM. V was trimmed by 8 bases and J by 9 bases, leaving 8 bases between them. The CDR3 sequence is 11 residues long. DNA of the CDR3: TGTGCCAGCGCTTTTAGTTCACCCCTCCACTTT. Translation gives CASAFSSPLHF.

This clonotype has a handful of counts. The CDR3 is CASSQGVGTGEEQYV. CDR3 bases: TGCGCCAGCAGCCAAGGTGTAGGCACAGGGGAAGAGCAGTACGTC. This sequence joins TRBV4-1 and TRBJ2-7; 7 nucleotides line up with TRBD1. The CDR3 is 15 amino acids. The J segment lost 7 bases and the V segment lost 1 base, leaving 10 bases of the junction unmatched. Germline assignment: CDR1 MGHRA and CDR2 YSYEKL.

This clonotype was seen ten or more times. This chain joins TRBV29-1 and TRBJ2-5, with TRBD2 matching over 9 bases. V gave up 5 bases and J gave up 1 base; unmatched junction bases: 11. The CDR3 runs to 16 residues. Germline V gene lookup returns CDR1 SQVTM and CDR2 ANQGSEA. CDR3 sequence reads: CSVSGEREDGQETQYF. The CDR3 DNA sequence: TGCAGCGTTAGCGGGGAGCGGGAGGACGGCCAAGAGACCCAGTACTTC.

This clonotype was found a few times. This CDR3 is CASSFSRRGWSGTDTQYF. For the CDR3, the DNA is TGTGCCAGCAGTTTCTCCCGCAGGGGGTGGAGCGGCACAGATACGCAGTATTTT. This chain links TRBV28 with TRBJ2-3; 7 positions match TRBD1. With V trimmed by 3 bases and J by 1 base, 13 bases remained unmatched. The CDR3 length is 18 residues. The germline V gene encodes CDR1 MDHEN and CDR2 SYDVKM.

The V gene is TRBV13, the J gene TRBJ1-1, with D possibly being TRBD1 (5 bases). CDR1 is PRHDT, CDR2 FYEKMQ, per germline (reference sequence). Trimming cost V 5 bases and J 5 bases, with 15 bases left between them. The CDR3 runs to 14 residues. CDR3 DNA sequence: TGTGCCAGCAGCCGAGGGGACGGTCCAACTGAAGCTTTCTTT. Its protein is CASSRGDGPTEAFF.

This clonotype was detected only a few times. V and J are TRBV24-1 and TRBJ2-1, with 7 bases lining up with TRBD2. Germline assignment: CDR1 KGHDR and CDR2 SFDVKD. The CDR3 has 15 residues. V was pared by 4 bases and J by 13 bases, with 15 bases of the junction left unmatched. The CDR3 bases are TGTGCCACCAGTGACACGAAAAGGTCCGGGGGGATACAGTTCTTC. Amino acids: CATSDTKRSGGIQFF.

The chain carries TRBV11-3 and TRBJ2-2; TRBD2 matches 8 bases. The CDR3 consists of 16 residues. Germline CDR1 and CDR2: SGHNT and YENEEA. V lost 5 bases and J lost 0; bases outside the gene matches: 5. CDR3: CASSIGTRANTGELFF. CDR3 coding DNA: TGTGCCAGCAGCATTGGGACTAGGGCGAACACCGGGGAGCTGTTTTTT.

The rearrangement uses TRBV7-6 and TRBJ2-3; D ambiguous. Trimming removed 5 bases at V and 6 bases at J, with 15 bases between. Germline V lookup: CDR1 SGHVS, CDR2 FNYEAQ. The CDR3 has 14 amino acids. The CDR3 coding sequence is TGTGCCAGCAGCCGCGACTCTGTCATCGATACGCAGTATTTT. Protein: CASSRDSVIDTQYF.

This chain joins TRBV7-9 and TRBJ2-7, with 11 bases identical to TRBD2. From germline, CDR1 is SEHNR and CDR2 FQNEAQ (reference sequence). There are 15 residues in the CDR3. V was pared by 5 bases and J by 2 bases, with 5 bases of the junction left unmatched. The CDR3: CASSPASGRTYEQYF. The CDR3 DNA reads TGTGCCAGCAGCCCCGCTAGCGGGAGGACCTACGAGCAGTACTTC. Supplemented by reference TRBV7-9 and TRBJ2-7, the full variable domain reads DTGVSQNPRHKITKRGQNVTFRCDPISEHNRLYWYRQTLGQGPEFLTYFQNEAQLEKSRLLSDRFSAERPKGSFSTLEIQRTEQGDSAMYLCASSPASGRTYEQYFGPGTRLTVT.

This clonotype was counted many times. This chain connects TRBV3-1 to TRBJ2-5; a possible D gene is TRBD2 (6 bases). V was pared by 0 bases and J by 4 bases, with 18 bases between. This CDR3 is built from 17 residues. Germline V lookup: CDR1 LGHDT, CDR2 YNNKEL (reference sequence). The CDR3 bases are TGTGCCAGCAGCCAAGATCTGGCCTTTGGGCGGGGAGAGACCCAGTACTTC. Residues: CASSQDLAFGRGETQYF.

The chain is built from TRBV12-3 or TRBV12-4 and TRBJ1-1, with a weak D call TRBD1 (6 bases). The CDR3 covers 15 residues. The V end lost 8 bases, the J end lost 0 bases, and 16 bases lay between the germline ends. In nucleotides, the CDR3 is TGTGCCAGCTGCGCCCTGGACAGCTTGAACACTGAAGCTTTCTTT. It specifies CASCALDSLNTEAFF.

This clonotype occurred a few times. The rearrangement links TRBV5-1 to TRBJ2-2, with a possible D match to TRBD2 (5 bases). CDR3 length equals 16 residues. Trimming removed 5 bases from V and 5 bases from J, with 19 bases in between. Germline V lookup: CDR1 SGHRS, CDR2 YFSETQ. CDR3 residues: CASSLTSRGDTGELFF. The CDR3 DNA sequence: TGCGCCAGCAGTCTAACCTCCCGGGGAGATACCGGGGAGCTGTTTTTT.

V and J are TRBV6-1 and TRBJ2-7; 7 bases align to TRBD2. CDR1 and CDR2 (germline): MNHNS, SASEGT. V lost 5 bases, J lost 5 bases, and 12 bases stayed unmatched. The CDR3 extends over 15 amino acids. CDR3: CASSTLAGELDEQYF. DNA for the CDR3: TGTGCCAGCAGTACCCTTGCGGGAGAGCTTGACGAGCAGTACTTC.

This clonotype was seen a few times. The gene calls are TRBV5-1 and TRBJ2-1; D call uncertain. From germline, CDR1 is SGHRS and CDR2 YFSETQ. Trimming removed 3 bases from V and 4 bases from J, with 14 bases in between. CDR3 length: 15 amino acids. The CDR3 is CASSSSVLTYNEQFF. CDR3 nucleotide sequence: TGCGCCAGCAGCTCTAGTGTCTTAACTTACAATGAGCAGTTCTTC.

This clonotype has a count of ten or more. The chain links TRBV12-3 or TRBV12-4 to TRBJ2-7, with 7 bases matching TRBD1. The CDR3 sequence is 14 residues long. V lost 6 bases, J lost 0 bases, and 5 bases stayed unmatched. The CDR3 is CASSSDRSSYEQYF. The CDR3 bases are TGTGCCAGCAGCTCGGACAGGAGCTCCTACGAGCAGTACTTC.

This clonotype occurred a few times. The chain combines TRBV5-1 with TRBJ2-1; D uncertain. CDR3 length: 13 residues. From germline, CDR1 is SGHRS and CDR2 YFSETQ. The ends were cut back, 1 base at V and 6 bases at J, with 8 bases in the middle. CDR3 sequence reads: CASSLRVSNEQFF. The CDR3 region has the DNA TGCGCCAGCAGCTTGCGGGTATCCAATGAGCAGTTCTTC.

V gene TRBV24-1 combines with J gene TRBJ2-1; perhaps TRBD2 as D (5 bases). V was clipped by 4 bases and J by 8 bases, with 14 bases between them. This CDR3 contains 14 residues. In germline, CDR1 is KGHDR, CDR2 SFDVKD. CDR3 in DNA: TGTGCCACCAGTGACCCCGCGGCGGGCGATGAGCAGTTCTTC. This gives the protein CATSDPAAGDEQFF.

The chain carries TRBV29-1 and TRBJ2-6; D possibly corresponds to TRBD1 (6 bases). The V end lost 2 bases, the J end lost 2 bases, and 10 bases lay between the germline ends. Germline V gene data show CDR1 as SQVTM and CDR2 as ANQGSEA. The CDR3 length is 15 residues. CDR3 region: CSVETGPPGANVLTF. The CDR3 DNA follows: TGCAGCGTTGAAACAGGGCCACCTGGGGCCAACGTCCTGACTTTC.

The table lists this clonotype with a few counts. The rearrangement uses TRBV3-1 and TRBJ1-1; 11 positions match TRBD1. The length of the CDR3 is 16 residues. The V segment lost 4 bases and the J segment 3 bases; nucleotides outside the gene matches: 7. Looked up from germline, CDR1 is LGHDT and CDR2 is YNNKEL (reference sequence). CDR3 sequence reads: CASSPRTGGVYTEAFF. The DNA of the CDR3 is TGTGCCAGCAGCCCAAGGACAGGGGGCGTCTACACTGAAGCTTTCTTT.

This clonotype was observed at least ten times. The chain recombines TRBV12-3 or TRBV12-4 with TRBJ2-7, with no clear D. The CDR3 length is 12 residues. The CDR3: CASSLGSYEQYV. CDR3 sequence (DNA): TGTGCCAGCAGCTTAGGCAGCTACGAGCAGTACGTC.